This T cell receptor beta chain derives from a study of blood T cell repertoires in COVID-19. About the research overall: PBMCs, B-cell-depleted T cells, or T cells were the source of the cDNA or gDNA that made up the material.

In the authors' workflow: Amplification with reference gene primers provided the estimates of nucleated cell counts. The method was immunoSEQ multiplex PCR; TCRdb's version includes in-frame clones alone and lacks a portion of them. V, J and clone size were drawn from that table, and D and trimming were deduced from the DNA. The data show approximately 99,000 clones, less than 85% seen once. Many counts were recorded for this clone. The CDR3 is made up of 13 amino acids. With 0 bases removed from V and 3 bases from J, the gap between germline ends came to 6 bases. The germline gives CDR1 MNHEY, CDR2 SVGEGT.

The sequence derives from a woman aged 35 to 49 with acute or convalescent COVID-19. Sequenced material: peripheral blood. V and J are TRBV6-2 or TRBV6-3 and TRBJ2-7; D is unresolved. Written as DNA, the CDR3 is TGTGCCAGCAGTTACTCGAGATTCTACGAGCAGTACTTC. Amino acid sequence: CASSYSRFYEQYF.